One and the same sample provided the 27 T cell receptor beta chains below, sequenced in a study of human T cells and chemical hapten exposure. Time point: patch test 3, about 24 weeks after DPC sensitization. The treatment here: therapeutic diphenylcyclopropenone sensitization with weekly scalp DPC. Each CDR3 protein is one row after TCRdb ran MiXCR on the RACE reads. Among roughly 64,000 distinct CDR3 sequences listed, 9.5% to 11% were seen once. The specimen was whole blood, collected in connection with sensitization to the hapten diphenylcyclopropenone (DPC). These receptor sequences come from a woman in her thirties with alopecia areata. Some clones in this sample may be carry-over from other donors' samples.

The sample holds many counts of this clonotype. The rearrangement uses TRBV12-3 or TRBV12-4 and TRBJ1-6; D possibly corresponds to TRBD1 (5 bases). V shed 3 bases and J shed 8 bases, with 8 bases lying between them. The CDR3 is 13 amino acids. CDR3 amino acids: CASSLTGDSPLHF. The CDR3, as DNA: TGTGCCAGCAGTTTGACGGGGGATTCACCCCTCCACTTT.

This clonotype was picked up many times. The chain links TRBV28 to TRBJ1-2; D remains unclear. Germline CDR1 MDHEN, CDR2 SYDVKM. Trimming stripped 8 bases from V and 0 bases from J, with 7 bases between. There are 12 residues in the CDR3. CDR3 sequence reads: CASSITNYGYTF. DNA for the CDR3: TGTGCCAGCTCAATCACTAACTATGGCTACACCTTC.

Remarks on this clonotype: This clone may be a read error of a much larger clone one base away. The V and J genes are TRBV6-2 or TRBV6-3 and TRBJ1-2; a weak D match, TRBD1 (5 bases). The CDR3 sequence is 13 residues long. Germline V gives CDR1 MNHEY, CDR2 SVGEGT. CDR3 region: CANSYFRAYGYTF. DNA for the CDR3: TGTGCCAACAGTTACTTCAGGGCCTATGGCTACACCTTC.

This chain uses TRBV7-2 with TRBJ2-2; 7 nucleotides match TRBD2. The junction had 8 bases not matched to a gene; V was cut back by 1 base and J by 0 bases. From germline, CDR1 is SGHTA and CDR2 FQGNSA. The CDR3 contains 18 residues. The CDR3 nucleotides read TGTGCCAGCAGCTTAGGGGCGAAGCGGGGCTCGAACACCGGGGAGCTGTTTTTT. Amino acids: CASSLGAKRGSNTGELFF.

This clonotype was seen more than once but under ten times. The chain joins TRBV5-1 to TRBJ2-1; D is unclear. CDR1 is SGHRS, CDR2 YFSETQ, per germline. This CDR3 region has 13 residues. The V end was cut by 0 bases, the J end by 7 bases, with 8 bases between. The CDR3 DNA is TGCGCCAGCAGCTTGGCCCGGAGTAATGAGCAGTTCTTC. It is translated as CASSLARSNEQFF.

This clonotype appeared a few times. This chain joins TRBV6-6 and TRBJ2-7, with TRBD1 identical over 7 bases. The V gene end was trimmed by 2 bases and the J gene end by 4 bases; junction bases not matched to a gene: 5. This CDR3 has 14 amino acids. Per germline, CDR1 MNHNY and CDR2 SVGAGI (reference sequence). The CDR3 DNA follows: TGTGCCAGCAGTTACCCAGAACAGGGGTACGAGCAGTACTTC. It yields the protein CASSYPEQGYEQYF.

The chain couples TRBV27 to TRBJ2-3, with TRBD2 matching 13 bases. With V trimmed by 6 bases and J by 5 bases, 8 bases remained unmatched. The CDR3 spans 16 residues. CDR1 and CDR2 from the germline V gene are MNHEY and SMNVEV (reference sequence). This CDR3 reads CASSQTSGGLLDTQYF. CDR3 DNA sequence: TGTGCCAGCAGCCAGACTAGCGGGGGGCTTTTAGATACGCAGTATTTT.

V is TRBV28 and J is TRBJ1-5; 8 positions agree with TRBD1. The CDR3 is made up of 16 amino acids. V trimming: 4 bases; J trimming: 4 bases; junction bases outside the gene matches: 9. Germline V CDR1 and CDR2: MDHEN, SYDVKM. This CDR3 reads CASSSPRTGHNQPQHF. Written as DNA, the CDR3 is TGTGCCAGCAGTTCCCCTCGGACAGGGCATAATCAGCCCCAGCATTTT.

This clonotype was detected ten times or more. CDR3 nucleotide sequence: TGTGCCACCAGCAGAGATTCAGGTGGGACCGGGGAGCTGTTTTTT. This codes for CATSRDSGGTGELFF. This chain links TRBV15 with TRBJ2-2, with D hard to call. CDR3 size: 15 residues. V dropped 0 bases and J dropped 5 bases, with 10 bases sitting between them. Germline-derived CDR1 and CDR2 are LNHNV and YYDKDF (reference sequence).

The V call is TRBV27, the J call TRBJ1-5; D is uncertain. Trimming removed 2 bases from V and 0 bases from J, with 5 bases in between. Looked up from germline, CDR1 is MNHEY and CDR2 is SMNVEV (reference sequence). This CDR3 contains 14 residues. The CDR3 DNA is TGTGCCAGCAGTTTAGAATATAGCAATCAGCCCCAGCATTTT. It yields the protein CASSLEYSNQPQHF.

The V gene is TRBV5-4, the J gene TRBJ2-3; 9 nucleotides agree with TRBD2. The CDR3 is made up of 15 amino acids. V trimming: 4 bases; J trimming: 4 bases; junction bases outside the gene matches: 7. The germline CDR1 and CDR2 sequences are SGHNT and YYREEE (reference sequence). The CDR3 sequence: CASSKLAGRADTQYF. CDR3 sequence (DNA): TGTGCCAGCAGCAAGCTAGCGGGAAGGGCAGATACGCAGTATTTT.

J is TRBJ1-1 and V is TRBV29-1, with 8 bases identical to TRBD1. With V trimmed by 6 bases and J by 6 bases, 9 bases remained unmatched. The CDR3 is made up of 13 amino acids. CDR1 is SQVTM, CDR2 ANQGSEA, per germline. The CDR3 sequence: CSVAGTGGPEAFF. The CDR3 nucleotides read TGCAGCGTCGCCGGGACAGGAGGGCCTGAAGCTTTCTTT.

The chain joins TRBV20-1 to TRBJ1-1; D gene ambiguous. The germline V and J ends were trimmed by 6 bases and 8 bases, with 13 bases remaining between them. In germline, CDR1 is DFQATT, CDR2 SNEGSKA (reference sequence). This CDR3 has 11 amino acids. The CDR3 loop is CSAPTPLEAFF. CDR3 nucleotides: TGCAGTGCACCGACACCTCTAGAAGCTTTCTTT.

This clonotype was seen repeatedly, ten times or more. The chain links TRBV20-1 to TRBJ2-2, with 8 bases identical to TRBD2. The junction had 7 bases not matched to a gene; V was cut back by 7 bases and J by 0 bases. Germline CDR1 DFQATT, CDR2 SNEGSKA (reference sequence). The CDR3 extends over 15 amino acids. As DNA, the CDR3 is TGCAGTGGACGAGCGGGAGCGACGAACACCGGGGAGCTGTTTTTT. Amino acids: CSGRAGATNTGELFF.

This clonotype was observed many times. V is TRBV6-5 and J is TRBJ1-2, with D hard to call. Germline V lookup: CDR1 MNHEY, CDR2 SVGAGI. Between the trimmed V and J ends, which lost 6 bases and 3 bases, there was a span of 11 bases. CDR3 length equals 13 residues. CDR3 coding DNA: TGTGCCAGCAGCAACGGGTCCTACTATGGCTACACCTTC. Amino acids: CASSNGSYYGYTF.

The rearrangement uses TRBV5-6 and TRBJ1-1, with a tentative D call TRBD1 (6 bases). This CDR3 is built from 13 residues. Germline-derived CDR1 and CDR2 are SGHDT and YYEEEE. The V and J ends lost 4 bases and 5 bases respectively, with 12 bases between them. CDR3: CASSKTGGTEAFF. The CDR3 bases are TGTGCCAGCAGCAAGACAGGTGGGACTGAAGCTTTCTTT.

The chain joins TRBV7-3 to TRBJ1-1; 12 bases align to TRBD1. The CDR3 has 16 residues. Trimming at V came to 1 base and at J to 9 bases, leaving 9 bases not matched to a gene. Germline CDR1 is SGHTA and CDR2 is FQGTGA. The CDR3 bases are TGTGCCAGCAGCTTAAGTGGGGCGGGACAGGGGGCGCAAGCTTTCTTT. This sequence encodes CASSLSGAGQGAQAFF.

The chain couples TRBV29-1 to TRBJ2-3; D uncertain. Trimming removed 5 bases at V and 2 bases at J, with 2 bases between. From germline, CDR1 is SQVTM and CDR2 ANQGSEA. The CDR3 contains 10 residues. The CDR3 DNA reads TGCAGCGTTTTCACAGATACGCAGTATTTT. This codes for CSVFTDTQYF.

The genes are TRBV9 and TRBJ2-2; 7 bases fit TRBD1. This CDR3 is built from 15 residues. Looked up from germline, CDR1 is SGDLS and CDR2 is YYNGEE. V was clipped by 6 bases and J by 6 bases; unmatched bases: 11. The CDR3 sequence is CASNQRGLAAGELFF. The CDR3, as DNA: TGTGCCAGCAATCAAAGGGGGCTTGCGGCCGGGGAGCTGTTTTTT. The full variable domain, its missing parts supplied by reference TRBV9 and TRBJ2-2, is DSGVTQTPKHLITATGQRVTLRCSPRSGDLSVYWYQQSLDQGLQFLIQYYNGEERAKGNILERFSAQQFPDLHSELNLSSLELGDSALYFCASNQRGLAAGELFFGEGSRLTVL.

The chain uses TRBV6-6 and TRBJ2-6; no reliable D call. Trimming stripped 6 bases from V and 0 bases from J, with 15 bases between. Per germline, CDR1 MNHNY and CDR2 SVGAGI (reference sequence). The CDR3 is 17 residues long. The CDR3 coding sequence is TGTGCCAGCAGCCAGCCCCGTCCCATCTCTGGGGCCAACGTCCTGACTTTC. Its protein product is CASSQPRPISGANVLTF.

The chain links TRBV24-1 to TRBJ2-1; 8 bases are a match to TRBD2. Germline CDR1 reads KGHDR; CDR2 reads SFDVKD. V lost 1 base and J lost 7; bases outside the gene matches: 8. The CDR3 runs to 16 residues. Here the CDR3 DNA reads TGTGCCACCAGTGATTTAGGCGGGGGGCCCCGGAATGAGCAGTTCTTC. Protein: CATSDLGGGPRNEQFF.

This clonotype was picked up many times. The chain uses TRBV24-1 and TRBJ1-6, with D possibly matching TRBD1 (5 bases). This CDR3 contains 13 residues. Germline CDR1 and CDR2: KGHDR and SFDVKD. Trimming pared 5 bases from V and 6 bases from J, leaving 7 bases between. The CDR3 DNA is TGTGCCACCAGTGCGGGACCTAATTCACCCCTCCACTTT. Translated: CATSAGPNSPLHF.

This clonotype was detected many times. The chain joins TRBV6-2 or TRBV6-3 to TRBJ2-1; TRBD2 matches 12 bases. CDR3 size: 14 residues. V shed 6 bases and J 9 bases; nucleotides not matched to a gene: 6. From germline, CDR1 is MNHEY and CDR2 SVGEGT. The CDR3 DNA is TGTGCCAGCAGCACTAGCGGGAGGTTCGTTGAGCAGTTCTTC. Translation: CASSTSGRFVEQFF.

This clonotype was detected only a few times. The chain carries TRBV6-2 or TRBV6-3 and TRBJ2-2; 7 bases match TRBD1. V dropped 5 bases and J dropped 3; count of bases not matched to a gene: 6. The CDR3 spans 15 residues. Germline values: CDR1 MNHEY, CDR2 SVGEGT. In nucleotides, the CDR3 is TGTGCCAGCAGTCCCGGGACAGTCTACACCGGGGAGCTGTTTTTT. This gives the protein CASSPGTVYTGELFF.

In its sample, this clonotype was seen many times. J is TRBJ1-6 and V is TRBV4-3; 8 bases are shared with TRBD1. V shed 0 bases, J shed 9 bases, and the junction held 10 bases outside the gene matches. CDR3 length: 17 residues. Germline assignment: CDR1 LGHNA and CDR2 YSLEER. CDR3 region: CASSQDPQGARSSPLHF. CDR3 bases: TGCGCCAGCAGCCAAGATCCCCAGGGGGCGCGGAGTTCACCCCTCCACTTT.

CDR3 nucleotide sequence: TGTGCCAGCAGCGTAGGTGCGAGCTCCTACGAGCAGTACTTC. It translates to CASSVGASSYEQYF. The rearrangement uses TRBV9 and TRBJ2-7, with D hard to call. The CDR3 runs to 14 residues. The V end was cut by 0 bases, the J end by 0 bases, with 7 bases between. CDR1 SGDLS and CDR2 YYNGEE come from the germline V gene.

The chain is built from TRBV29-1 and TRBJ2-7; maybe TRBD1 (6 bases). CDR1 is SQVTM and CDR2 is ANQGSEA in the germline V gene. Trimming took off 4 bases at V and 2 bases at J, with 9 bases between the two ends. The CDR3 sequence is 12 residues long. DNA for the CDR3: TGCAGCGTTGGGGACACCACCTACGAGCAGTACTTC. It yields the protein CSVGDTTYEQYF.